Listed below are T cell receptor beta chains from one sample, sequenced in a study of T cell repertoires in cytomegalovirus infection. MiXCR, run by TCRdb on the reads, gives a single entry per CDR3 protein. The repertoire holds 35,000 to 55,000 distinct CDR3 sequences, 20% to 25% seen once, with roughly 18% in the top ten. Their target antigens are unknown. Sequenced material: PBMCs, sequenced either directly or after in vitro stimulation (not recorded which). These receptors were collected from a human donor in good health (CMV status not recorded). Some clones in this sample may be carry-over from other donors' samples. Each CDR3 is given with its conserved first and last residue.

j_gene,v_gene,CDR3aa
TRBJ2-3,TRBV2,CASSGLAGAGDTQYF
TRBJ1-3,TRBV7-8,CASSLEYGTGATLSGNTIYF
TRBJ1-4,TRBV7-6,CASSLLTGYGEKLFF
TRBJ1-5,TRBV19,CASTLGAGGQPQHF
TRBJ2-7,TRBV7-8,CASGDNEQYF
TRBJ2-2,TRBV12-3/TRBV12-4,CASSFQYMYGDGELFF
TRBJ2-3,TRBV10-3,CAISDREDTDTQYF
TRBJ1-4,TRBV6-1,CASRSRTNEKLFF
TRBJ2-1,TRBV7-2,CASSYTSGRENEQFF
TRBJ1-6,TRBV7-2,CASSLRGQGISPLHF
TRBJ2-3,TRBV20-1,CSAQEAGAITDTQYF
TRBJ1-6,TRBV7-2,CANRRVGIDSPLHF
TRBJ2-5,TRBV6-2/TRBV6-3,CASSPRDKETQYF
TRBJ2-3,TRBV10-3,CAISEGYYSTDTQYF
TRBJ2-1,TRBV27,CASSSPLGWGLNEQFF
TRBJ2-1,TRBV29-1,CSVVGTGDHNEQFF
TRBJ1-6,TRBV6-5,CASRDRGLVDSPLHF
TRBJ2-5,TRBV7-2,CASSFPNTRTQYF
TRBJ1-1,TRBV7-8,CASSHEGGPEAFF
TRBJ1-5,TRBV6-2/TRBV6-3,CASSSVELQPQHF
TRBJ2-3,TRBV6-1,CASSKGTTYTQYF
TRBJ1-1,TRBV7-9,CACGHNTEAFF
TRBJ2-3,TRBV29-1,CSVEAEGTQYF
TRBJ2-1,TRBV28,CASFTRTGPNEQFF
TRBJ2-5,TRBV9,CASSVNEETQYF
TRBJ2-1,TRBV9,CASSPLAGLNEQFF
TRBJ2-7,TRBV7-8,CASSLEMGPNYEQYF
TRBJ1-1,TRBV20-1,CSARDSRRNEAFF
TRBJ2-2,TRBV19,CASTPTGGYTGELFF
TRBJ2-7,TRBV27,CASSLLASGVYEQYF
TRBJ2-7,TRBV30,CAWTSGSALVEQYF
TRBJ2-5,TRBV7-9,CASSLRSGPQETQYF
TRBJ2-1,TRBV20-1,CSARDWGLAGNEQFF
TRBJ2-3,TRBV20-1,CSVPRSGRSGSTDTQYF
TRBJ1-4,TRBV7-6,CASSLRAGDEKLFF
TRBJ1-2,TRBV10-3,CAISEPNRGGYGYTF
TRBJ1-2,TRBV7-9,CASSMSGGPAWNF
TRBJ1-4,TRBV5-8,CASSGLAGTGLNEKLFF
TRBJ2-3,TRBV7-9,CASSLLAGASGTDTQYF
TRBJ2-1,TRBV10-1,CASSESMWGGSYNEQFF
TRBJ2-3,TRBV12-3/TRBV12-4,CASSPGTSFDTQYF
TRBJ2-5,TRBV12-3/TRBV12-4,CASSSGGRETQYF
TRBJ2-2,TRBV6-1,CASRGQGLTGELFF
TRBJ2-7,TRBV20-1,CSASRAGIYEQYF
TRBJ1-2,TRBV19,CASSQLRQGARGYTF
TRBJ1-2,TRBV7-2,CASSSSVTANYGYTF
TRBJ2-2,TRBV18,CASSPSSSNTGELFF
TRBJ2-7,TRBV12-3/TRBV12-4,CASSSPGQGLYEQYF
TRBJ2-5,TRBV20-1,CSALRSPYQETQYF